This TCR beta chain comes out of a study of radiation and T cells in renal cell carcinoma (TCRdb year 2020). Concerning the study at large: Samples came from a clinical trial, in which primary renal cell carcinomas received 15 Gy stereotactic body radiation therapy followed by nephrectomy 4 weeks later. In total, more than 50 samples underwent TCR beta sequencing: 25 or so tumors plus 27 peripheral blood samples. A total of 4,016,671 unique CDR3 nucleotide sequences, encoding around 2.7 million unique CDR3 amino acid sequences, were found across all 55 or so samples. General conclusions and limits of the study: No pretreatment tumor biopsies were available, so the baseline intratumoral presence of clonotypes could not be determined. Blood repertoire dynamics were not followed beyond 4 weeks after treatment. The single-armed trial design could not address effects of radiation dose or scheduling on the TCR repertoire. Top tumor clonotypes rose in blood from baseline to 2 weeks post-radiation, then contracted by 4 weeks, suggesting transient expansion of tumor-resident clones.

The CDR3 has 15 amino acids, counting the end cysteine and phenylalanine. Only the CDR3 DNA is retained, 45 bases long and in frame from the first base. Based on the germline V gene, the CDR1 and CDR2 sequences are SGHTA and FQGNSA. Compared with germline, V lacks 1 base and J lacks 4 bases; bases without a gene match: 6. To note about this clone: This clone's antigen is unknown. One base away there is no much larger clone; base qualities are not given.

TCR beta libraries were generated from genomic DNA with the immunoSEQ kit, following the manufacturer's recommendations. To prepare libraries, a first multiplex PCR with proprietary primers was run, followed by a second PCR that added unique barcodes, and a bead cleanup was done after each round. Each sample batch included a kit-provided positive control reaction and a negative control reaction. The final libraries underwent checking on an Agilent 4200 TapeStation D1000 ScreenTape, volumetric pooling, and quantification by qPCR. Sequencing was performed on an Illumina NextSeq500 with a MidOutput 150-cycle cartridge, and 156 Read1 and 15 Index1 cycles were run with kit custom primers. The pooled library was loaded at about 0.93 pM with roughly 19% PhiX control spiked in. The authors' pipeline ran thus. Vendor-processed data were analyzed in R, and a clonotype was defined as all T cells sharing the same CDR3 nucleotide sequence. In the clone abundance analyses, frequencies were normalized to the 10,000 most abundant clones in each sample. Before analysis, public T cell clones were removed, and these numbered fewer than six per sample on average. Tumor-enriched and baseline blood-enriched clonotypes were defined by at least a 32-fold difference in abundance between compartments. A beta-binomial differential abundance model was used to identify clonotypes that were expanded or contracted between blood time points. Tumor-blood repertoire similarity was measured with the Baroni-Urbani and Buser coefficient, and group comparisons used two-tailed Wilcoxon tests in R. Imported from immuneACCESS, the table was reduced by TCRdb to in-frame sequences with V and J called. These copies leave out some clones; in studies compared against another copy, an unresolved V gene accounts for under half, and the cause of the remainder is not known. V, J and clone size are those of that table, while D and trimming were read from the DNA. The sample table lists 150,000 or so clones, about 88% of them with a count of one. Jointly, the top ten make up 12% of the sample.

The time point label, read with the paper, signifies: baseline pretreatment blood. Per the publication, the treatment or condition label means: 15 Gy SBRT to primary tumor, nephrectomy 4 weeks later. Serial peripheral blood from radiation-treated patients was sampled at baseline, 2 weeks and 4 weeks after SBRT to track tumor-enriched clonotypes. Every patient's renal cell carcinoma showed clear cell pathology. The QIAamp DNA Blood Mini Kit (Qiagen) was used to prepare genomic DNA for TCR sequencing. The analyses included just those samples that passed every quality control check. This chain joins TRBV7-2 to TRBJ2-7, and 8 junction bases match TRBD2. The TCR sequence derives from a woman between 45 and 60 years old with renal cell carcinoma. Sample: blood, taken from a patient whose treatment included radiotherapy and nephrectomy. The sequenced DNA: TGTGCCAGCAGCTTAGAAGGACTAGCTTTGTACGAGCAGTACTTC. Translated, it gives CASSLEGLALYEQYF.